Reported below is one T cell receptor (beta chain). This clonotype was observed a handful of times. Its antigen remains unidentified. Nothing much larger sits one base from this clone, and base qualities are not available. This record belongs to a study of response to subunit inactivated influenza vaccine (dated by TCRdb to 2016 to 2019). A note on the overall study: To follow how T cells responded to a trivalent subunit inactivated influenza vaccine, the researchers relied on deep quantitative profiling of the T cell receptor repertoire. Points the paper makes about the study in general: The authors suggested that each seasonal influenza vaccination may recruit only a limited number of new T cells.

V ends up 4 bases short and J 2 bases short, with an unmatched junction base count of 4. Per the germline V gene (reference sequence), GTSNPN is the CDR1 and SVGIG is the CDR2. Measured from the cysteine to the phenylalanine, the CDR3 is 14 residues long. The CDR3 DNA has 42 bases and is translated from base 1. The library was prepared using RT-PCR. Sequencing relied on an Illumina HiSeq 2500. TCRdb passed the public sequencing reads through fastp at Q25 and MiXCR, retaining productive beta sequences. CDR3 protein sequences are deduplicated, and each keeps its most common genes and DNA. The sample table records 500,000 to 750,000 distinct CDR3 sequences; 12% to 15% of these occur just once. Roughly 11% of the sample goes to the ten largest clones.

Specimen: PBMCs from blood, collected roughly 13 days after vaccination. The chain is assembled from TRBV30 and TRBJ2-1; TRBD1 aligns with 8 central bases. This receptor was taken from a man in his fifties who received an inactivated influenza vaccine. Donor details come from another sample of the same person, matched by shared clones. The DNA sequence follows: TGTGCCTGGACCGGACAGGGACCCTACAATGAGCAGTTCTTC. Translated, this is CAWTGQGPYNEQFF. The CDR3 plus the reference TRBV30 and TRBJ2-1 genes for the other parts give the full variable domain: SQTIHQWPATLVQPVGSPLSLECTVEGTSNPNLYWYRQAAGRGLQLLFYSVGIGQISSEVPQNLSASRPQDRQFILSSKKLLLSDSGFYLCAWTGQGPYNEQFFGPGTRLTVL.